These T cell receptor beta chains were read from a single sample in a study of a mutant IDH1 vaccine in newly diagnosed glioma. These receptors' targets are unknown. Profiled with immunoSEQ multiplex PCR; TCRdb holds only in-frame clones, not every one. The sample holds roughly 34,000 clones, 90% seen once. The material sequenced was PBMCs, taken from a glioma patient whose treatment included an IDH1 peptide vaccine. The receptors stem from a middle-aged woman with glioma. Each CDR3 is given with its conserved first and last residue. D genes are given only for firm matches. Expanded clones get a size class; other rows say once, few or many, or leave the size out.

CDR3aa: CASSLRMGPNEKLFF
v_gene: TRBV7-8
j_gene: TRBJ1-4
d_gene: .
abundance: .

CDR3aa: CASSLGGQGASGNTIYF
v_gene: TRBV5-1
j_gene: TRBJ1-3
d_gene: TRBD1
abundance: few

CDR3aa: CASSFQISPLHF
v_gene: TRBV5-6
j_gene: TRBJ1-6
d_gene: .
abundance: once

CDR3aa: CASSLGVSGTNEKLFF
v_gene: TRBV7-2
j_gene: TRBJ1-4
d_gene: .
abundance: .

CDR3aa: CASSPAGGPSGETQYF
v_gene: TRBV2
j_gene: TRBJ2-5
d_gene: TRBD2
abundance: .

CDR3aa: CSVTRGGMNTEAFF
v_gene: TRBV29-1
j_gene: TRBJ1-1
d_gene: .
abundance: .

CDR3aa: CARGVTGNWGISNQPQHF
v_gene: TRBV27
j_gene: TRBJ1-5
d_gene: .
abundance: .

CDR3aa: CASSGRTDLHTEAFF
v_gene: TRBV25-1
j_gene: TRBJ1-1
d_gene: .
abundance: .

CDR3aa: CASSPGNQPQHF
v_gene: TRBV18
j_gene: TRBJ1-5
d_gene: .
abundance: few

CDR3aa: CASSLLQSSYNSPLHF
v_gene: TRBV27
j_gene: TRBJ1-6
d_gene: .
abundance: once

CDR3aa: CASSQIDRDQEQYF
v_gene: TRBV9
j_gene: TRBJ2-7
d_gene: TRBD1
abundance: .

CDR3aa: CASSLAWTSGTDTQYF
v_gene: TRBV7-9
j_gene: TRBJ2-3
d_gene: TRBD2
abundance: .

CDR3aa: CASSMTGVRADTQYF
v_gene: TRBV19
j_gene: TRBJ2-3
d_gene: TRBD1
abundance: .

CDR3aa: CASSQDRARTQYF
v_gene: TRBV6-5
j_gene: TRBJ2-5
d_gene: .
abundance: .

CDR3aa: CASSEARQGMSGELFF
v_gene: TRBV2
j_gene: TRBJ2-2
d_gene: TRBD1
abundance: .

CDR3aa: CASSYSRGSTDTQYF
v_gene: TRBV6-5
j_gene: TRBJ2-3
d_gene: .
abundance: .

CDR3aa: CAWSPSGNTIYF
v_gene: TRBV30
j_gene: TRBJ1-3
d_gene: .
abundance: few

CDR3aa: CASSGGQGAGETQYF
v_gene: TRBV9
j_gene: TRBJ2-5
d_gene: TRBD1
abundance: .

CDR3aa: CASSQPSGGQRNGYTF
v_gene: TRBV4-2
j_gene: TRBJ1-2
d_gene: TRBD1
abundance: once

CDR3aa: CASSPERTGGTEAFF
v_gene: TRBV27
j_gene: TRBJ1-1
d_gene: TRBD1
abundance: .

CDR3aa: CASSSGMNTEAFF
v_gene: TRBV19
j_gene: TRBJ1-1
d_gene: .
abundance: .

CDR3aa: CASSPGAGAGYEQYF
v_gene: TRBV19
j_gene: TRBJ2-7
d_gene: .
abundance: .